This note documents a single TCR beta chain sequence. By sample share, this clonotype is medium-sized (0.01 to 0.1%). The antigen this receptor binds is unknown. Qualities for individual bases were not recorded, and no much larger clone is one base off. Instrument used: Illumina MiSeq. The public reads were reanalyzed by TCRdb: fastp trimming at Q25, MiXCR alignment, in-frame beta chains only. Rows with a matching CDR3 protein are joined into one entry that keeps the most common DNA and genes. The sample has fewer than 15,000 distinct CDR3 sequences on record, 18% of them singletons. The ten largest make up roughly 13% of the sample. The entry originates in a study of liver allograft versus peripheral blood T cells (dated by TCRdb to about 2020). Context from the whole study: The study compared the T cell receptor repertoires present in transplanted livers with the repertoires present in the peripheral blood of liver transplant recipients. What the study reported, not specific to this receptor: T cell receptor repertoires inside liver allografts were reported to differ from those detected in peripheral blood.

V is shortened by 1 base, J by 1 base, and the region joining them spans 3 bases. Its CDR3 holds 13 amino acids, cysteine through phenylalanine. The only DNA kept is the CDR3, 39 bases in frame from the first base. CDR1 and CDR2 are read off the germline V gene (reference sequence) as PRHDT and FYEKMQ. The origin of this receptor is a human patient who had a liver transplant. Some T cells may be donor cells from the graft after a transplant. The V gene is TRBV13 and the J gene is TRBJ2-3, with the D gene too uncertain to name. The CDR3 reads CASSLARTDTQYF. Here is the DNA: TGTGCCAGCAGCTTAGCACGCACAGATACGCAGTATTTT.